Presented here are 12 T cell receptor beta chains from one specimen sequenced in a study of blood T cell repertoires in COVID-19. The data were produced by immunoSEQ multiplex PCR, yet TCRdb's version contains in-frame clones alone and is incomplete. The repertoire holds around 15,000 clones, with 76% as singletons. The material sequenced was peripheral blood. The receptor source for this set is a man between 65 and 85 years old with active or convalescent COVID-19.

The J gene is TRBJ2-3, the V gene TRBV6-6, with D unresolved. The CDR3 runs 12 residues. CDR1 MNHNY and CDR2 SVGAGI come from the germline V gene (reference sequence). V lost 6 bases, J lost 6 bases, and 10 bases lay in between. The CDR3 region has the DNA TGTGCCAGCAGCCAAAACATGGATACGCAGTATTTT. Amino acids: CASSQNMDTQYF.

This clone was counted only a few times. CDR3: CASSGGAGNLYEQYF. The CDR3 DNA follows: TGTGCCAGCAGCGGGGGGGCCGGTAATTTGTACGAGCAGTACTTC. The chain uses TRBV6-5 and TRBJ2-7, with 8 bases lining up with TRBD2. V shed 6 bases, J shed 4 bases, and the junction held 11 bases outside the gene matches. CDR3 size: 15 residues. Per germline, CDR1 MNHEY and CDR2 SVGAGI.

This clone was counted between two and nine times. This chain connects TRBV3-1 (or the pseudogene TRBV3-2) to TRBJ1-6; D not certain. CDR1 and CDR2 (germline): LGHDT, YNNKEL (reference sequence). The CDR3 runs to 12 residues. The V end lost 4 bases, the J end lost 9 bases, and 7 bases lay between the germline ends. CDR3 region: CASSPSGSPLHF. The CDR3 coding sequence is TGTGCCAGCAGCCCTTCCGGTTCACCCCTCCACTTT.

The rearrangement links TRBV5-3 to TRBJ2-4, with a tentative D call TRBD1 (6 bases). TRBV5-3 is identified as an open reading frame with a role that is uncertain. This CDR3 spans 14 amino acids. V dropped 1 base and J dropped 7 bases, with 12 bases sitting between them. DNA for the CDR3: TGTGCCAGAAGCTTGTGGGGGCGGAGGAACATTCAGTACTTC. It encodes CARSLWGRRNIQYF.

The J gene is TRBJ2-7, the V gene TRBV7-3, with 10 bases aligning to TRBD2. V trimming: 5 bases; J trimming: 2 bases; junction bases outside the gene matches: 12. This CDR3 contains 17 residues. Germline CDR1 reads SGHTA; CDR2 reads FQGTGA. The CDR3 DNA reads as TGTGCCAGCAGCCCCACCCCCGCTAGCGGGAGACCCTACGAGCAGTACTTC. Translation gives CASSPTPASGRPYEQYF.

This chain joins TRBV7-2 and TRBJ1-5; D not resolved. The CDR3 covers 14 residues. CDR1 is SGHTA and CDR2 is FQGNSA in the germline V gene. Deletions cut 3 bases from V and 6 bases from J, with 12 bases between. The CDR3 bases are TGTGCCAGCAGCTTGAGCACGGCAGGTCAGCCCCAGCATTTT. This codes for CASSLSTAGQPQHF.

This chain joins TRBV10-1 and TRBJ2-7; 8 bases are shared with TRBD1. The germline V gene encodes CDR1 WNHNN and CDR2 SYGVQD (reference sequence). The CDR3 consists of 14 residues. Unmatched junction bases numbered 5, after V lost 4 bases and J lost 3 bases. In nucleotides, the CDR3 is TGCGCCAGCAGTGGCTGGGACAGGAGCTACGAGCAGTACTTC. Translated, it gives CASSGWDRSYEQYF.

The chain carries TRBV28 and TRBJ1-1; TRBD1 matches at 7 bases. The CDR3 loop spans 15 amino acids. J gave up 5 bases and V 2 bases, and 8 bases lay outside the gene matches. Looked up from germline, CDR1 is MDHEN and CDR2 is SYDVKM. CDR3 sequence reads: CASSLGGNRGTEAFF. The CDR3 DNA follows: TGTGCCAGCAGTTTAGGGGGAAACAGGGGAACTGAAGCTTTCTTT.

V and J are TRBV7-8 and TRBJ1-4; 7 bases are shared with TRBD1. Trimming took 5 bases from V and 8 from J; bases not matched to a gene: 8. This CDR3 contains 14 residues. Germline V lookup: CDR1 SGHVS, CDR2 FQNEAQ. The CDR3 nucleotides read TGTGCCAGCAGCCAGGGGGGGATAAGGGAAAAACTGTTTTTT. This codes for CASSQGGIREKLFF.

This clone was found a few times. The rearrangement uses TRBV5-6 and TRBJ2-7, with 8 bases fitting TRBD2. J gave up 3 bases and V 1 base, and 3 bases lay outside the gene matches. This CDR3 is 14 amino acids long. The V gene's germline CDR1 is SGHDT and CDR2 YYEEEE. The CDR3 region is CASSLSRGGYEQYF. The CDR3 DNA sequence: TGTGCCAGCAGCTTGAGTCGGGGGGGCTACGAGCAGTACTTC.

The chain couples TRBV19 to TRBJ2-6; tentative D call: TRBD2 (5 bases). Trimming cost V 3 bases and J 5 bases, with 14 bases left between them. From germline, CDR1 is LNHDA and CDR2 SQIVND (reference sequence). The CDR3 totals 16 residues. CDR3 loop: CASSIPSLGRANVLTF. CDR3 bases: TGTGCCAGTAGTATCCCCTCCCTCGGGAGGGCCAACGTCCTGACTTTC. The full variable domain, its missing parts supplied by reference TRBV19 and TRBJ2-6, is DGGITQSPKYLFRKEGQNVTLSCEQNLNHDAMYWYRQDPGQGLRLIYYSQIVNDFQKGDIAEGYSVSREKKESFPLTVTSAQKNPTAFYLCASSIPSLGRANVLTFGAGSRLTVL.

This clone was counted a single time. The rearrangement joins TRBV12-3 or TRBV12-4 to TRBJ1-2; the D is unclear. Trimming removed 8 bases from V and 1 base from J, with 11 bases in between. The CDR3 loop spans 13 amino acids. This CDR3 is CASLQHLNYGYTF. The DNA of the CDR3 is TGTGCCAGCCTCCAACACCTTAACTATGGCTACACCTTC.